The T cell receptor (beta chain) under discussion was sequenced for a study of blood T cell repertoires in COVID-19 (dated by TCRdb to the early 2020s). Looking at the study overall: Samples covering the acute and convalescent phases of COVID-19 were provided by collaborators in the United States, Italy and Spain. The material from the prospective study consisted of cDNA or gDNA derived from T cells, B-cell-depleted T cells, or PBMCs. Deeply sampled blood TCRbeta repertoires from subjects exposed to, actively infected with, or recovered from COVID-19 were included in the dataset. The repertoires were released in a freely available public database meant as a resource for research on the immune response to SARS-CoV-2. The samples were drawn from the first 160 participants of the ongoing ImmuneRACE study and from some 1,300 subjects provided by 6 global collaborators. A de-identified subject ID, COVID-19 status, age in years and sex were almost always included in the sample metadata. Where HLA class I and class II types were available, the types were taken from metadata supplied by the sample provider, not from assay-based typing.

The research as a whole found: How much clinical and demographic metadata was included differed by source and by participant, and the metadata was provided uncurated.

The CDR3, from cysteine to phenylalanine, totals 13 residues. Of the read, only the CDR3 DNA is kept; its 39 bases are in frame from base 1. The trim is 7 bases for V and 1 base for J, with a gap of 10 bases between the germline ends. Sequences SNHLY (CDR1) and FYNNEI (CDR2) are obtained from the germline V gene. The collaborating institutions used their own protocols to collect whole blood in K2EDTA tubes. For TCRbeta analysis, collaborator samples were shipped as frozen whole blood, as isolated PBMCs, or as DNA extracted from either sample type. A word on this clone: Its antigen has not been determined. Nothing much larger sits one base from this clone, and base qualities are not available.

TCRbeta CDR3 regions were amplified from genomic DNA using the immunoSEQ Assay, a bias-controlled multiplex PCR. As for the authors' bioinformatics: Nucleated cell counts per sample were estimated from amplification of reference gene primers within the assay. Sequence reads were collapsed and filtered to measure the absolute abundance of every unique TCRbeta CDR3 rearrangement. For each sample, productive Simpson clonality was calculated as the square root of Simpson's diversity index across productive rearrangements. TCRdb re-hosts the immuneACCESS table, in-frame sequences only. Its copies lack some clones; in the studies checked, an unresolved V gene accounts for under half of them, and the cause for the rest is not known. Clone size and the V and J calls come from that table; the DNA yielded D and trimming. For this sample the table gives some 260,000 clones, of which about 79% were detected only once. The ten largest clones take up about 8.9% of the sample.

In this chain, TRBV2 is recombined with TRBJ2-5; the D segment could be TRBD1, given 5 matching bases. The sequenced material came from peripheral blood. This clonotype was sampled from an older man with acute or convalescent COVID-19. The CDR3 protein: CASTTGIQETQYF. The nucleotide sequence is TGTGCCAGCACCACAGGTATCCAAGAGACCCAGTACTTC.